The 8 T cell receptor beta chains presented below share a single source sample, sequenced in a study of PD-1 blockade in classical Hodgkin lymphoma. Sequencing was performed with immunoSEQ multiplex PCR; in TCRdb, only in-frame clones are kept and a portion is missing. The data hold approximately 51,000 clones, with around 75% observed a single time. Every single patient, without exception, relapsed after autologous stem cell transplantation, and brentuximab vedotin exposure varied. The starting material was peripheral blood mononuclear cells (PBMCs), obtained before the second cycle of nivolumab. These receptors were collected from a human donor with classical Hodgkin lymphoma.

The CDR3 DNA is TGTGCTAGTGGTTTTAGCCCGAGCTCCTACAATGAGCAGTTCTTC. It codes for CASGFSPSSYNEQFF. The genes are TRBV12-5 and TRBJ2-1; D is ambiguous. The CDR3 extends over 15 amino acids. The germline gives CDR1 LGHNT, CDR2 FRNRAP. Trimming removed 3 bases from V and 0 bases from J, with 9 bases in between.

The sample holds one count of this clone. This rearrangement joins TRBV29-1 to TRBJ2-2; 9 bases line up with TRBD1. The CDR3 is made up of 15 amino acids. Germline CDR1 and CDR2: SQVTM and ANQGSEA. Unmatched junction bases numbered 8, after V lost 6 bases and J lost 3 bases. Written as DNA, the CDR3 is TGCAGCGTGGGGGAACAGGGGGCCTACACCGGGGAGCTGTTTTTT. Translating it yields CSVGEQGAYTGELFF.

The rearrangement joins TRBV19 to TRBJ2-5, with no clear D. V was trimmed by 4 bases and J by 2 bases, leaving 8 bases between them. Germline V gene lookup returns CDR1 LNHDA and CDR2 SQIVND (reference sequence). The CDR3 length is 13 residues. The CDR3 DNA is TGTGCCAGTAGTAGGACCGAGCAAGAGACCCAGTACTTC. It yields the protein CASSRTEQETQYF.

The chain recombines TRBV7-3 with TRBJ2-7; 10 bases match TRBD1. Per the germline V gene, CDR1 is SGHTA and CDR2 is FQGTGA. The CDR3 consists of 13 residues. V shed 5 bases and J 3 bases; nucleotides not matched to a gene: 1. DNA of the CDR3: TGTGCCAGCAGCCGGGACAGGGGCTACGAGCAGTACTTC. This encodes CASSRDRGYEQYF.

The V gene is TRBV28, the J gene TRBJ2-5; D is uncertain. CDR3 length: 13 amino acids. The ends were cut back, 3 bases at V and 5 bases at J, with 10 bases in the middle. Germline V gives CDR1 MDHEN, CDR2 SYDVKM. In DNA form, the CDR3 reads TGTGCCAGCAGTTTCCTCTTCAGGGAGACCCAGTACTTC. Translation gives CASSFLFRETQYF.

The chain employs TRBV13 and TRBJ2-7, with D possibly called TRBD1 or TRBD2 (5 bases each). CDR1 is PRHDT and CDR2 is FYEKMQ in the germline V gene (reference sequence). This CDR3 contains 16 residues. Trimming pared 6 bases from V and 3 bases from J, leaving 21 bases between. The DNA for the CDR3 is TGTGCCAGCAGTCAAAAAACGGGGCCGACCCGCTACGAGCAGTACTTC. Its protein product is CASSQKTGPTRYEQYF.

On this clone itself: A junction end diverges from the germline sequence, so it may reflect a read error. The genes are TRBV5-4 and TRBJ2-6, with 8 positions matching TRBD1. Germline loops: CDR1 SGHNT, CDR2 YYREEE (reference sequence). The CDR3 totals 16 residues. As DNA, the CDR3 is TGTGCCAGCAGCTTGGGGACAGGGAACGGGGCCAGCGTCCTGACTTTC. Translated: CASSLGTGNGASVLTF.

The chain joins TRBV18 to TRBJ2-4; D is unclear. Germline loops: CDR1 KGHSH, CDR2 LQKENI. Trimming stripped 3 bases from V and 9 bases from J, with 18 bases between. The CDR3 sequence is 15 residues long. This chain's CDR3 is CASSPAPGTRSIQYF. The CDR3 nucleotides read TGTGCCAGCTCACCGGCCCCTGGCACAAGGAGCATTCAGTACTTC.